A selection of T cell receptor beta chains follows, all from one sample in a study of response to subunit inactivated influenza vaccine. Via MiXCR, TCRdb re-called the RT-PCR reads, giving one row per CDR3 protein. The sample yields some 600,000 distinct CDR3 sequences, approximately 15% seen once. The material was PBMCs from blood, obtained 14 to 15 days before vaccination. The source is a man between 45 and 60 years old who received an inactivated influenza vaccine. Both conserved end residues are part of each CDR3.

J: TRBJ1-2; V: TRBV20-1; CDR3: CSARELPGQGSPGYTF
J: TRBJ2-5; V: TRBV4-1; CDR3: CASNPTGGETQYF
J: TRBJ2-3; V: TRBV20-1; CDR3: CSAAQGAFTDTQYF
J: TRBJ2-7; V: TRBV12-3/TRBV12-4; CDR3: CASSTGQGSYEQYF
J: TRBJ2-7; V: TRBV14; CDR3: CASSHYDSSYEQYF
J: TRBJ2-7; V: TRBV12-3/TRBV12-4; CDR3: CASSWGNSYEQYF
J: TRBJ2-7; V: TRBV12-3/TRBV12-4; CDR3: CASSFRGGEQYF
J: TRBJ2-7; V: TRBV2; CDR3: CASIRGSSYEQYF
J: TRBJ2-1; V: TRBV20-1; CDR3: CSARELAGGSINEQFF
J: TRBJ1-3; V: TRBV12-3/TRBV12-4; CDR3: CASSLFRGGLVGNTIYF
J: TRBJ1-5; V: TRBV15; CDR3: CATSRGPLRGNQPQHF
J: TRBJ2-3; V: TRBV20-1; CDR3: CSAAGLATDTQYF
J: TRBJ2-7; V: TRBV20-1; CDR3: CSARPLLAGGRSEQYF
J: TRBJ2-5; V: TRBV2; CDR3: CASSEVSQETQYF
J: TRBJ1-5; V: TRBV30; CDR3: CAWGGTANNQPQHF
J: TRBJ2-7; V: TRBV20-1; CDR3: CSANRGTYEQYF
J: TRBJ1-3; V: TRBV5-8; CDR3: CASSLVLKSSGNTIYF
J: TRBJ2-1; V: TRBV7-3; CDR3: CASSPRVSDEQFF
J: TRBJ2-1; V: TRBV6-5; CDR3: CASSYSDLKNNEQFF
J: TRBJ2-7; V: TRBV4-1; CDR3: CASSHNRDRGYEQYF
J: TRBJ2-2; V: TRBV5-1; CDR3: CASSFSEPTGELFF
J: TRBJ2-1; V: TRBV27; CDR3: CASRNTGSHEQFF
J: TRBJ2-2; V: TRBV4-3; CDR3: CASSQEAGTGELFF
J: TRBJ2-1; V: TRBV7-2; CDR3: CASSLAGRYVDNEQFF
J: TRBJ1-1; V: TRBV12-3/TRBV12-4; CDR3: CASSLASGGTEAFF
J: TRBJ1-3; V: TRBV9; CDR3: CASSIQWGVSGNTIYF
J: TRBJ1-1; V: TRBV5-1; CDR3: CASSLAPGRNTEAFF
J: TRBJ2-7; V: TRBV30; CDR3: CAITRAKNAYEQYF
J: TRBJ2-3; V: TRBV27; CDR3: CASSLGLAGVGGTDTQYF
J: TRBJ2-7; V: TRBV5-1; CDR3: CASSWGLHPSSYEQYF
J: TRBJ2-7; V: TRBV10-3; CDR3: CAIRDRVYEQYF
J: TRBJ2-1; V: TRBV10-2; CDR3: CASTPTSSYNEQFF
J: TRBJ2-3; V: TRBV20-1; CDR3: CSAQRQGYTQYF
J: TRBJ2-7; V: TRBV28; CDR3: CASSNPRAPGGQYF
J: TRBJ1-2; V: TRBV7-9; CDR3: CASSPDTRTGYTF
J: TRBJ1-1; V: TRBV29-1; CDR3: CSALQGALNTEAFF
J: TRBJ2-5; V: TRBV5-1; CDR3: CASSKGQGKETQYF
J: TRBJ2-7; V: TRBV12-3/TRBV12-4; CDR3: CASRGEGRIEQYF
J: TRBJ2-3; V: TRBV11-2; CDR3: CASSFVMRGAIWTTDTQYF
J: TRBJ2-1; V: TRBV7-6; CDR3: CASSLNRSSGTPGYEQFF
J: TRBJ2-3; V: TRBV20-1; CDR3: CSARYSPDTQYF
J: TRBJ1-1; V: TRBV27; CDR3: CASSLRGTTEAFF
J: TRBJ2-5; V: TRBV4-3; CDR3: CASSQVSTSLQTQYF
J: TRBJ2-1; V: TRBV2; CDR3: CASSEAGKFF
J: TRBJ2-2; V: TRBV20-1; CDR3: CSARMGGPGTGELFF
J: TRBJ2-1; V: TRBV10-3; CDR3: CAIRPSGVPYNEQFF
J: TRBJ2-7; V: TRBV7-8; CDR3: CASSLDPGSAYEQYF